The 21 T cell receptor beta chains in this list originate from one sample, sequenced in a study of Ad26.COV2.S vaccination and SARS-CoV-2 variants. The treatment: 15 to 20 received Ad26.COV2.S at low or high dose, single or two shots; roughly five received placebo; per-sample allocation not given. Day 63 following the first vaccine or placebo injection was when the samples were taken. TCRdb's table, derived via immunoSEQ multiplex PCR, lists solely in-frame clones and lacks some. Among some 480,000 clones listed, around 88% were seen once. The specimen was peripheral blood, collected in a trial of Ad26.COV2.S vaccine versus placebo. The receptors were gathered from a person aged 18-60 years who received the Ad26.COV2.S COVID-19 vaccine or a placebo.

The chain couples TRBV10-3 to TRBJ1-1; 9 nucleotides line up with TRBD1. The length of the CDR3 is 13 residues. V lost 8 bases and J lost 3; bases outside the gene matches: 4. CDR1 is ENHRY, CDR2 SYGVKD, per germline. The CDR3 DNA reads as TGTGCCATCGGGACAGGGTTGGACACTGAAGCTTTCTTT. Protein sequence: CAIGTGLDTEAFF.

With respect to this clone: This sample includes further DNA sequences coding for the same CDR3. The chain employs TRBV28 and TRBJ1-2, with 9 positions matching TRBD1. CDR1 MDHEN and CDR2 SYDVKM come from the germline V gene. J was trimmed by 3 bases and V by 5 bases; bases with no gene match: 1. This CDR3 is 13 amino acids long. This CDR3 is CASSRQGDYGYTF. The CDR3 bases are TGTGCCAGCAGTCGACAGGGGGACTATGGCTACACCTTC.

The chain links TRBV5-4 to TRBJ2-7, with TRBD1 matching 8 bases. Germline V lookup: CDR1 SGHNT, CDR2 YYREEE (reference sequence). V was clipped by 4 bases and J by 3 bases; unmatched bases: 9. The CDR3 length is 15 residues. The CDR3: CASSGAGTGIYEQYF. CDR3 in DNA: TGTGCCAGCAGCGGAGCCGGGACAGGCATCTACGAGCAGTACTTC.

The chain carries TRBV7-9 and TRBJ2-5; 10 nucleotides match TRBD1. Germline values: CDR1 SEHNR, CDR2 FQNEAQ (reference sequence). This CDR3 is 15 amino acids long. The junction had 8 bases not matched to a gene; V was cut back by 5 bases and J by 5 bases. As DNA, the CDR3 is TGTGCCAGCAGCGGGCGGACAGGGGGGTCGGAGACCCAGTACTTC. Its protein product is CASSGRTGGSETQYF.

The chain carries TRBV2 and TRBJ2-3; D call uncertain. Germline values: CDR1 SNHLY, CDR2 FYNNEI. The V gene lost 3 bases and the J gene lost 9 bases, with 16 bases spanning the gap. The CDR3 runs to 14 residues. CDR3 DNA sequence: TGTGCCAGCAGTGACAACCCCGGAAGTGCGACGCAGTATTTT. Amino acids: CASSDNPGSATQYF.

This clone was detected only once. The chain recombines TRBV25-1 with TRBJ1-6, with D possibly being TRBD1 (6 bases). The CDR3 has 17 residues. Germline V lookup: CDR1 MGHDK, CDR2 SYGVNS. V was pared by 6 bases and J by 9 bases, with 24 bases between. In nucleotides, the CDR3 is TGTGCCAGCAGGGGGGGGTCCGGACAGTTCCAGGGTTCACCCCTCCACTTT. Amino acids: CASRGGSGQFQGSPLHF.

The count of this clone is one. The rearrangement joins TRBV19 to TRBJ2-1, with D maybe TRBD1 (5 bases). V was trimmed by 5 bases and J by 9 bases, leaving 17 bases between them. Germline loops: CDR1 LNHDA, CDR2 SQIVND (reference sequence). This CDR3 spans 14 amino acids. This CDR3 is CASSVRGQWGEQFF. CDR3 bases: TGTGCCAGTAGTGTAAGGGGCCAGTGGGGTGAGCAGTTCTTC.

This clone was recorded once. J is TRBJ1-2 and V is TRBV6-5, with 9 bases that match TRBD1. The CDR3 extends over 15 amino acids. In germline, CDR1 is MNHEY, CDR2 SVGAGI. J was trimmed by 4 bases and V by 7 bases; bases with no gene match: 10. CDR3: CASMGVPTGGYGYTF. CDR3 bases: TGTGCCAGCATGGGCGTCCCGACAGGGGGCTATGGCTACACCTTC.

V is TRBV5-5 and J is TRBJ1-3; a weak D match, TRBD1 (5 bases). CDR1 is SGHKS, CDR2 YYEKEE, per germline (reference sequence). This CDR3 comprises 14 residues. V was trimmed by 4 bases and J by 4 bases, leaving 12 bases between them. Here the CDR3 DNA reads TGTGCCAGCAGCCTGGGACCGGGGGGAAACACCATATATTTT. It translates to CASSLGPGGNTIYF.

This chain connects TRBV28 to TRBJ1-2, with 10 positions matching TRBD1. The CDR3 has 14 amino acids. Per the germline V gene, CDR1 is MDHEN and CDR2 is SYDVKM. V dropped 7 bases and J dropped 5; count of bases not matched to a gene: 7. This CDR3 reads CASINMGQGYGYTF. The DNA for the CDR3 is TGTGCCAGCATCAATATGGGACAGGGGTATGGCTACACCTTC.

A few counts support this clone. V and J are TRBV18 and TRBJ1-1; perhaps TRBD1 as D (5 bases). This CDR3 is built from 15 residues. V was pared by 3 bases and J by 0 bases, with 11 bases between. Germline V gives CDR1 KGHSH, CDR2 LQKENI. The CDR3 sequence: CASSPRDGMNTEAFF. CDR3 DNA: TGTGCCAGCTCACCCCGGGACGGGATGAACACTGAAGCTTTCTTT.

This chain links TRBV20-1 with TRBJ2-5; D unclear. This CDR3 has 11 residues. V was shortened by 1 base and J by 4 bases, with 4 bases between the two germline ends. CDR1 and CDR2 from the germline V gene are DFQATT and SNEGSKA (reference sequence). CDR3 amino acids: CSARAGETQYF. CDR3 DNA sequence: TGCAGTGCTAGAGCGGGAGAGACCCAGTACTTC.

The chain combines TRBV14 with TRBJ2-1; unclear D gene. Germline V gives CDR1 SGHDN, CDR2 FVKESK. V dropped 1 base and J dropped 2 bases, with 6 bases sitting between them. The CDR3 runs 14 residues. Written as DNA, the CDR3 is TGTGCCAGCAGCCAAGTAGGAGCCTACAATGAGCAGTTCTTC. As protein: CASSQVGAYNEQFF.

The V and J genes are TRBV5-1 and TRBJ1-3; D is possibly TRBD1 (6 bases). The germline V and J ends were trimmed by 1 base and 0 bases, with 11 bases remaining between them. The germline gives CDR1 SGHRS, CDR2 YFSETQ. The CDR3 is 16 amino acids. The CDR3 loop reads CASSLPGGGSGNTIYF. CDR3 nucleotide sequence: TGCGCCAGCAGCTTGCCCGGAGGGGGCTCTGGAAACACCATATATTTT. Filled out from reference TRBV5-1 and TRBJ1-3, the complete variable domain reads KAGVTQTPRYLIKTRGQQVTLSCSPISGHRSVSWYQQTPGQGLQFLFEYFSETQRNKGNFPGRFSGRQFSNSRSEMNVSTLELGDSALYLCASSLPGGGSGNTIYFGEGSWLTVV.

About this clone itself: Other DNA sequences in this sample translate to the same CDR3. The chain employs TRBV7-9 and TRBJ2-7; 7 nucleotides line up with TRBD1. The V gene's germline CDR1 is SEHNR and CDR2 FQNEAQ (reference sequence). V trimming: 5 bases; J trimming: 3 bases; junction bases outside the gene matches: 4. This CDR3 is built from 13 residues. CDR3 in amino acids: CASSPDRSYEQYF. The CDR3 DNA sequence: TGTGCCAGCAGCCCGGACAGGAGCTACGAGCAGTACTTC. Full variable domain (missing parts from reference TRBV7-9 and TRBJ2-7): DTGVSQNPRHKITKRGQNVTFRCDPISEHNRLYWYRQTLGQGPEFLTYFQNEAQLEKSRLLSDRFSAERPKGSFSTLEIQRTEQGDSAMYLCASSPDRSYEQYFGPGTRLTVT.

This chain joins TRBV7-3 and TRBJ1-2; 9 nucleotides match TRBD1. The CDR3 is 15 amino acids. Per the germline V gene, CDR1 is SGHTA and CDR2 is FQGTGA. With 5 bases clipped from V and 2 bases from J, the junction kept 6 bases outside the gene matches. The CDR3 bases are TGTGCCAGCAGCCAGACAGGGGGTACCAACTATGGCTACACCTTC. It codes for CASSQTGGTNYGYTF.

The V gene is TRBV29-1, the J gene TRBJ2-1; the D gene is possibly TRBD2 (6 bases). V was cut by 4 bases and J by 0 bases, with 16 bases left in between. Germline values: CDR1 SQVTM, CDR2 ANQGSEA. CDR3 length: 16 amino acids. The CDR3 bases are TGCAGCGTTGGCGGGGTCCCGGGGAGCTCCTACAATGAGCAGTTCTTC. Its translation is CSVGGVPGSSYNEQFF.

The chain is built from TRBV27 and TRBJ1-1; no clear D. Trimming stripped 6 bases from V and 6 bases from J, with 11 bases between. The CDR3 has 12 amino acids. Per germline, CDR1 MNHEY and CDR2 SMNVEV (reference sequence). CDR3 in DNA: TGTGCCAGCAGCAAAGGGCGGGCTGAAGCTTTCTTT. It specifies CASSKGRAEAFF.

The chain has TRBV7-6 and TRBJ2-5, with TRBD2 matching 7 bases. V lost 1 base and J lost 1; bases outside the gene matches: 6. CDR1 is SGHVS, CDR2 FNYEAQ, per germline. The CDR3 consists of 16 residues. CDR3 sequence: CASSLGPLAGQETQYF. The CDR3 nucleotides read TGTGCCAGCAGCTTAGGGCCCTTAGCGGGCCAAGAGACCCAGTACTTC.

V usage is TRBV28 and J usage is TRBJ2-3; a possible D gene is TRBD1 (7 bases). Germline values: CDR1 MDHEN, CDR2 SYDVKM. The CDR3 has 16 residues. V was cut by 4 bases and J by 2 bases, with 16 bases left in between. The CDR3 bases are TGTGCCAGCAGTTCACGGCGGGACAGACTCACAGATACGCAGTATTTT. Translating gives CASSSRRDRLTDTQYF.

CDR3 protein: CASSPSSGAGAYYGYTF. As DNA, the CDR3 is TGTGCCAGCAGTCCCTCATCCGGGGCAGGGGCCTACTATGGCTACACCTTC. This chain joins TRBV28 and TRBJ1-2; possible D gene TRBD1, 6 bases. V shed 5 bases and J shed 3 bases, with 22 bases lying between them. CDR1 MDHEN and CDR2 SYDVKM come from the germline V gene. The CDR3 runs 17 residues.